A single sample gave rise to the 30 T cell receptor beta chains below, sequenced in a study of T-cell reconstitution after alpha-beta-depleted transplantation in children. Unique molecular identifiers tagged the TCRbeta library. Each CDR3 protein gets one entry after TCRdb re-called the PCR reads with MiXCR. Here the sample spans around 580,000 distinct CDR3 sequences, 23% being singletons. The input for sequencing was PBMCs, mostly from graft donor cells, taken 360 days after TCRalphabeta/CD19-depleted stem cell transplant. The receptors originated from a boy in the first two years of life who had a stem cell transplant for acute myeloid leukemia, so the T cells may come from the graft donor.

A few counts support this clonotype. The V gene is TRBV20-1, the J gene TRBJ1-4; TRBD1 aligns across 7 bases. V was pared by 4 bases and J by 3 bases, with 5 bases of the junction left unmatched. Germline V gene data show CDR1 as DFQATT and CDR2 as SNEGSKA (reference sequence). The CDR3 loop spans 14 amino acids. CDR3 nucleotide sequence: TGCAGTGCTAAGACAGGGACGGCTAATGAAAAACTGTTTTTT. Translation gives CSAKTGTANEKLFF.

This clonotype occurred many times. This chain links TRBV4-2 with TRBJ2-3, with D perhaps TRBD1 or TRBD2 (5 bases each). V lost 0 bases and J 2 bases, leaving 15 bases between the germline ends. The CDR3 spans 17 residues. Germline V gives CDR1 LGHNA, CDR2 YNFKEQ. The CDR3 region is CASSQDIREGDTDTQYF. In DNA, the CDR3 is TGTGCCAGCAGCCAAGATATCCGGGAAGGGGACACAGATACGCAGTATTTT.

This chain connects TRBV15 to TRBJ2-3; D unresolved. CDR1 and CDR2 (germline): LNHNV, YYDKDF (reference sequence). Trimming left V 6 bases short and J 2 bases short, with 15 bases between. The CDR3 totals 15 residues. The CDR3 nucleotides read TGTGCCACCAGGAAAAGCGCGGCCAACACAGATACGCAGTATTTT. This translates into CATRKSAANTDTQYF. The full variable domain, with the rest looked up from reference TRBV15 and TRBJ2-3, is DAMVIQNPRYQVTQFGKPVTLSCSQTLNHNVMYWYQQKSSQAPKLLFHYYDKDFNNEADTPDNFQSRRPNTSFCFLDIRSPGLGDTAMYLCATRKSAANTDTQYFGPGTRLTVL.

This clonotype was observed a handful of times. The CDR3 DNA reads as TGTGCTAGTGGTTTGCCCCGGACAGCTACCTACGAGCAGTACTTC. This codes for CASGLPRTATYEQYF. This chain joins TRBV12-5 and TRBJ2-7; maybe TRBD1 (6 bases). V shed 2 bases and J shed 2 bases, with 13 bases lying between them. The CDR3 extends over 15 amino acids. CDR1 is LGHNT, CDR2 FRNRAP, per germline.

This clonotype was recorded at least ten times. This rearrangement joins TRBV29-1 to TRBJ2-5; D unclear. The germline V and J ends were trimmed by 2 bases and 0 bases, with 10 bases remaining between them. Germline values: CDR1 SQVTM, CDR2 ANQGSEA. This CDR3 is built from 14 residues. The CDR3 DNA is TGCAGCGTTGAAAGGCCAGGCTACCAAGAGACCCAGTACTTC. This sequence encodes CSVERPGYQETQYF.

The chain recombines TRBV6-1 with TRBJ2-7; TRBD2 aligns across 12 bases. Germline CDR1 and CDR2: MNHNS and SASEGT. Trimming removed 4 bases from V and 7 bases from J; junction bases left unmatched: 11. The CDR3 length is 16 residues. CDR3 sequence (DNA): TGTGCCAGCAGTGGTAGGACTAGCGGGGCGCTTGGTGAGCAGTACTTC. This codes for CASSGRTSGALGEQYF.

The chain recombines TRBV20-1 with TRBJ2-1; perhaps TRBD2 as D (6 bases). Germline lookup yields CDR1 DFQATT and CDR2 SNEGSKA (reference sequence). V was clipped by 2 bases and J by 4 bases, with 15 bases between them. The CDR3 covers 15 residues. The CDR3 nucleotides are TGCAGTGCTAGATTGGACTCTAGCGAATACAATGAGCAGTTCTTC. This sequence encodes CSARLDSSEYNEQFF.

J is TRBJ2-7 and V is TRBV5-6; possibly TRBD2 for D (5 bases). V was shortened by 1 base and J by 6 bases, with 17 bases between the two germline ends. Germline V gives CDR1 SGHDT, CDR2 YYEEEE. The CDR3 runs to 15 residues. The CDR3 sequence: CASSLRGSVFSEQYV. The DNA for the CDR3 is TGTGCCAGCAGCTTGAGAGGGTCCGTATTTAGCGAGCAGTACGTC.

This clonotype was detected many times. This chain connects TRBV7-2 to TRBJ2-3, with D possibly TRBD2 on 6 matching bases. The CDR3 is 15 residues long. Germline CDR1 SGHTA, CDR2 FQGNSA. The V end was cut by 5 bases, the J end by 1 base, with 13 bases between. CDR3 DNA sequence: TGTGCCAGCAGCCCCCCGGGAGTCGGCACAGATACGCAGTATTTT. This encodes CASSPPGVGTDTQYF.

The chain links TRBV12-3 or TRBV12-4 to TRBJ2-7, with TRBD2 matching over 8 bases. The trim removed 0 bases at V and 5 bases at J, leaving 9 bases unmatched. This CDR3 region has 16 residues. The CDR3 spells CASSLALTGGANEQYF. Here the CDR3 DNA reads TGTGCCAGCAGTTTAGCCCTTACCGGGGGGGCTAACGAGCAGTACTTC.

J is TRBJ1-6 and V is TRBV29-1, with TRBD1 identical over 9 bases. In germline, CDR1 is SQVTM, CDR2 ANQGSEA. The CDR3 length is 13 residues. The trim removed 4 bases at V and 9 bases at J, leaving 4 bases unmatched. The CDR3 loop reads CSVATGGGSPLHF. For the CDR3, the DNA is TGCAGCGTTGCTACAGGGGGCGGTTCACCCCTCCACTTT.

The J gene is TRBJ1-2, the V gene TRBV4-3; 9 bases fit TRBD1. The CDR3 loop spans 17 amino acids. CDR1 LGHNA and CDR2 YSLEER come from the germline V gene. The V segment lost 0 bases and the J segment 6 bases; nucleotides outside the gene matches: 11. The CDR3 nucleotides read TGCGCCAGCAGCCAAGATAGAGGACAGGGGCCGGGTGATGGCTACACCTTC. Translating it yields CASSQDRGQGPGDGYTF.

CDR3 region: CASSQERGGLTDTQYF. CDR3 in DNA: TGCGCCAGCAGCCAAGAACGGGGGGGGCTCACAGATACGCAGTATTTT. This chain connects TRBV4-3 to TRBJ2-3; 8 bases line up with TRBD2. Germline CDR1 and CDR2: LGHNA and YSLEER. V was clipped by 0 bases and J by 2 bases; unmatched bases: 4. The CDR3 runs 16 residues.

This clonotype was observed at least ten times. V and J are TRBV4-2 and TRBJ1-1; 7 nucleotides align to TRBD1. The V segment lost 2 bases and the J segment 4 bases; nucleotides outside the gene matches: 7. Germline CDR1 and CDR2: LGHNA and YNFKEQ. The CDR3 runs 15 residues. The DNA for the CDR3 is TGTGCCAGCAGCCAACACGAGGGGGCAGGCACTGAAGCTTTCTTT. It codes for CASSQHEGAGTEAFF.

This clonotype was seen at least ten times. The chain employs TRBV29-1 and TRBJ2-3; perhaps TRBD1 as D (5 bases). The CDR3 runs 15 residues. Germline assignment: CDR1 SQVTM and CDR2 ANQGSEA. CDR3 protein: CSYLTNRPNTDTQYF. CDR3 sequence (DNA): TGCAGTTATCTAACAAACAGGCCCAACACAGATACGCAGTATTTT.

This rearrangement joins TRBV10-3 to TRBJ2-2, with 8 bases fitting TRBD1. Trimming cost V 4 bases and J 2 bases; bases outside gene matches: 9. CDR3 length: 17 amino acids. Germline V CDR1 and CDR2: ENHRY, SYGVKD. CDR3 region: CAISGQPGTGNTGELFF. The CDR3 nucleotides read TGTGCCATCAGTGGGCAACCCGGGACAGGAAACACCGGGGAGCTGTTTTTT.

This chain joins TRBV10-1 and TRBJ2-5, with D perhaps TRBD2 (5 bases). The CDR3 runs 13 residues. Germline lookup yields CDR1 WNHNN and CDR2 SYGVQD (reference sequence). The V gene lost 5 bases and the J gene lost 5 bases, with 12 bases spanning the gap. The CDR3, as DNA: TGCGCCAGCAGTTCGACTATTTACGAGACCCAGTACTTC. Residues: CASSSTIYETQYF.

The chain is built from TRBV29-1 and TRBJ2-7, with 10 bases that match TRBD1. Per germline, CDR1 SQVTM and CDR2 ANQGSEA. Trimming cost V 6 bases and J 2 bases; bases outside gene matches: 4. CDR3 length: 13 residues. The CDR3 loop is CSVTGTGAYEQYF. The CDR3 nucleotides are TGCAGCGTCACCGGGACAGGGGCCTACGAGCAGTACTTC.

This clonotype came up a few times. The gene calls are TRBV29-1 and TRBJ1-4, with 8 bases lining up with TRBD1. Losses at the gene ends were 4 bases for V and 8 bases for J; bases not matched to a gene: 6. The CDR3 totals 13 residues. Germline CDR1 and CDR2: SQVTM and ANQGSEA. The CDR3 loop is CSVGQGPAEKLFF. CDR3 DNA: TGCAGCGTTGGACAGGGGCCGGCGGAAAAACTGTTTTTT. The full variable domain, completed using reference TRBV29-1 and TRBJ1-4, is SAVISQKPSRDICQRGTSLTIQCQVDSQVTMMFWYRQQPGQSLTLIATANQGSEATYESGFVIDKFPISRPNLTFSTLTVSNMSPEDSSIYLCSVGQGPAEKLFFGSGTQLSVL.

The V call is TRBV25-1, the J call TRBJ2-7, with unresolved D. The germline V and J ends were trimmed by 4 bases and 0 bases, with 16 bases remaining between them. The CDR3 is 16 amino acids. Germline-derived CDR1 and CDR2 are MGHDK and SYGVNS. CDR3 loop: CASSGTGTAYSYEQYF. The CDR3, as DNA: TGTGCCAGCAGTGGGACCGGCACAGCCTACTCCTACGAGCAGTACTTC.

This clonotype was counted many times. The chain is built from TRBV5-6 and TRBJ1-5; weak D call: TRBD1 (6 bases). The V end was cut by 1 base, the J end by 5 bases, with 16 bases between. Germline CDR1 is SGHDT and CDR2 is YYEEEE. The CDR3 has 16 amino acids. The CDR3 region has the DNA TGTGCCAGCAGCTTGTTCCGGGGGCTTAAGGATCAGCCCCAGCATTTT. Translated, it gives CASSLFRGLKDQPQHF. Using reference TRBV5-6 and TRBJ1-5 for the parts outside the CDR3, the full variable domain is DAGVTQSPTHLIKTRGQQVTLRCSPKSGHDTVSWYQQALGQGPQFIFQYYEEEERQRGNFPDRFSGHQFPNYSSELNVNALLLGDSALYLCASSLFRGLKDQPQHFGDGTRLSIL.

V and J are TRBV12-3 or TRBV12-4 and TRBJ2-2, with 12 bases matching TRBD2. Trimming cost V 5 bases and J 6 bases; bases outside gene matches: 1. The CDR3 covers 14 residues. Written as DNA, the CDR3 is TGTGCCAGCAGTACTAGCGGGGGGCCCGGGGAGCTGTTTTTT. Its protein is CASSTSGGPGELFF.

This clonotype was counted only a few times. The chain is built from TRBV20-1 and TRBJ2-2; the D is unclear. The V gene's germline CDR1 is DFQATT and CDR2 SNEGSKA (reference sequence). V lost 3 bases to trimming and J lost 0 bases, with 8 bases between them. CDR3 length equals 14 residues. The CDR3 DNA reads TGCAGTGCTAGTCGGCTTACGAACACCGGGGAGCTGTTTTTT. As protein: CSASRLTNTGELFF.

This clonotype turned up a few times. The CDR3 loop is CASSLSEARNEQFF. Written as DNA, the CDR3 is TGTGCCAGCAGTTTATCGGAGGCCCGCAATGAGCAGTTCTTC. The rearrangement links TRBV12-3 or TRBV12-4 to TRBJ2-1; the D gene is possibly TRBD2 (5 bases). Deletions cut 2 bases from V and 6 bases from J, with 11 bases between. This CDR3 is 14 amino acids long.

This clonotype came up many times. The chain has TRBV5-1 and TRBJ2-1, with D unresolved. Germline loops: CDR1 SGHRS, CDR2 YFSETQ. The CDR3 covers 15 residues. Trimming shortened V by 4 bases and J by 3 bases, and 14 bases separated the two germline ends. CDR3 residues: CASSQTVPFYNEQFF. CDR3 in DNA: TGCGCCAGCAGCCAGACGGTCCCATTCTACAATGAGCAGTTCTTC.

At least ten counts were recorded for this clonotype. The gene calls are TRBV11-2 and TRBJ2-5, with D possibly being TRBD1 or TRBD2 (6 bases each). The germline gives CDR1 SGHAT, CDR2 FQNNGV. Trimming shortened V by 6 bases and J by 2 bases, and 19 bases separated the two germline ends. The CDR3 contains 16 residues. The CDR3 is CASRKLGGWSQETQYF. In DNA form, the CDR3 reads TGTGCCAGCAGGAAACTAGGGGGGTGGAGTCAAGAGACCCAGTACTTC.

This chain links TRBV12-3 or TRBV12-4 with TRBJ1-3; the D gene is possibly TRBD1 (6 bases). Trimming pared 3 bases from V and 0 bases from J, leaving 12 bases between. CDR3 size: 16 residues. The CDR3 loop reads CASSFATGSSGNTIYF. The CDR3 DNA sequence: TGTGCCAGCAGTTTCGCGACAGGCAGCTCTGGAAACACCATATATTTT.

The gene calls are TRBV7-9 and TRBJ1-1; 9 bases match TRBD1. CDR1 is SEHNR, CDR2 FQNEAQ, per germline (reference sequence). The CDR3 contains 15 residues. V dropped 4 bases and J dropped 6; count of bases not matched to a gene: 9. The CDR3 nucleotides read TGTGCCAGCAGCTCCTCCGGGACAGGGAGACCTGAAGCTTTCTTT. Encoded protein: CASSSSGTGRPEAFF.

This clonotype was seen only a few times. The gene calls are TRBV2 and TRBJ2-3, with D tentatively TRBD1 (7 bases). The CDR3 is 15 residues long. The V end lost 6 bases, the J end lost 0 bases, and 13 bases lay between the germline ends. Per germline, CDR1 SNHLY and CDR2 FYNNEI. In DNA form, the CDR3 reads TGTGCCAGCAGCCGGGGGACAGCGAGCACAGATACGCAGTATTTT. It encodes CASSRGTASTDTQYF.

The chain couples TRBV4-3 to TRBJ2-7, with TRBD2 identical over 7 bases. Trimming at V came to 1 base and at J to 3 bases, leaving 6 bases not matched to a gene. Germline loops: CDR1 LGHNA, CDR2 YSLEER. The CDR3 has 15 amino acids. The CDR3 here is CASSQGLAGSYEQYF. In DNA, the CDR3 is TGCGCCAGCAGCCAAGGACTAGCCGGGAGCTACGAGCAGTACTTC.